These 3 T cell receptor beta chains were all obtained from the same sample, sequenced in a study of T cell responses to AZD1222 COVID-19 vaccine. Assay: immunoSEQ multiplex PCR; the TCRdb copy retains only in-frame clones and omits some. The repertoire holds fewer than 130,000 clones, with roughly 87% as singletons. Source: peripheral blood, taken 28 days after the second AZD1222 dose. These receptors all stem from an adult who received the AZD1222 COVID-19 vaccine.

In nucleotides, the CDR3 is TGCGCCAGCAGCCAACTAGCGGGAGTGGGCGAGCAGTACTTC. Residues: CASSQLAGVGEQYF. This sequence joins TRBV4-1 and TRBJ2-7; 10 bases map to TRBD2. Trimming took 2 bases from V and 6 from J; bases not matched to a gene: 4. Germline loops: CDR1 MGHRA, CDR2 YSYEKL. The CDR3 covers 14 residues.

CDR3 in DNA: TGTGCCAGTAGTATACAGAGGGATTACACTGAAGCTTTCTTT. Protein product: CASSIQRDYTEAFF. The rearrangement links TRBV19 to TRBJ1-1, with D unresolved. This CDR3 is built from 14 residues. Germline assignment: CDR1 LNHDA and CDR2 SQIVND (reference sequence). V was cut by 2 bases and J by 3 bases, with 10 bases left in between.

By share of the sample, this clone is medium-sized. V usage is TRBV15 and J usage is TRBJ2-6; a possible D gene is TRBD2 (5 bases). Trimming took 0 bases from V and 0 from J, leaving 6 bases between them. This CDR3 spans 16 amino acids. CDR1 and CDR2 (germline): LNHNV, YYDKDF (reference sequence). CDR3 in DNA: TGTGCCACCAGCAGAGATGCGGGCTCTGGGGCCAACGTCCTGACTTTC. It encodes CATSRDAGSGANVLTF.